These 31 T cell receptor beta chains were sequenced from one sample in a study of T cell clonotyping in hematopoietic cell transplantation. Sequencing was performed with immunoSEQ multiplex PCR; in TCRdb, only in-frame clones are kept and a portion is missing. The sample records some 5,100 clones, roughly two thirds being singletons. Sequenced material: PBMCs, taken 100 days after allogeneic stem cell transplant. Receptors originate from a female patient in her 50s who had an allogeneic stem cell transplant, so the T cells may come from the graft donor. Some clones in this sample may be carry-over from other donors' samples.

This sequence joins TRBV27 and TRBJ2-1; 8 bases align to TRBD2. CDR1 and CDR2 (germline): MNHEY, SMNVEV (reference sequence). The CDR3 has 13 residues. V lost 7 bases to trimming and J lost 9 bases; unmatched junction nucleotides: 8. CDR3 residues: CASKSGGPGEQFF. Here the CDR3 DNA reads TGTGCCAGCAAGTCGGGAGGGCCGGGTGAGCAGTTCTTC.

The CDR3 sequence is CAWRRNTEAFF. For the CDR3, the DNA is TGTGCCTGGAGAAGGAACACTGAAGCTTTCTTT. The rearrangement links TRBV30 to TRBJ1-1; D ambiguous. Trimming cost V 3 bases and J 1 base, with 3 bases left between them. The CDR3 length is 11 residues. Germline-derived CDR1 and CDR2 are GTSNPN and SVGIG (reference sequence).

The genes are TRBV5-4 and TRBJ2-7, with 7 positions matching TRBD2. The trim removed 1 base at V and 6 bases at J, leaving 4 bases unmatched. CDR1 SGHNT and CDR2 YYREEE come from the germline V gene (reference sequence). The CDR3 covers 13 residues. The CDR3 sequence is CASSLKASGEQYF. For the CDR3, the DNA is TGTGCCAGCAGCTTGAAGGCTAGCGGCGAGCAGTACTTC.

The chain carries TRBV29-1 and TRBJ2-7; 11 nucleotides line up with TRBD2. This CDR3 spans 15 amino acids. The J segment lost 2 bases and the V segment lost 4 bases, leaving 7 bases of the junction unmatched. Germline V gene lookup returns CDR1 SQVTM and CDR2 ANQGSEA. The chain's CDR3 is CSVGGPSGRTYEQYF. DNA for the CDR3: TGCAGCGTTGGGGGACCTAGCGGGAGGACCTACGAGCAGTACTTC.

The chain is built from TRBV9 and TRBJ2-5; 9 bases agree with TRBD2. Looked up from germline, CDR1 is SGDLS and CDR2 is YYNGEE. This CDR3 spans 15 amino acids. V shed 3 bases and J 2 bases; nucleotides not matched to a gene: 5. The CDR3 loop reads CASSGLAGRQETQYF. The CDR3 region has the DNA TGTGCCAGCAGCGGCCTAGCGGGACGGCAAGAGACCCAGTACTTC. The full variable domain, completed using reference TRBV9 and TRBJ2-5, is DSGVTQTPKHLITATGQRVTLRCSPRSGDLSVYWYQQSLDQGLQFLIQYYNGEERAKGNILERFSAQQFPDLHSELNLSSLELGDSALYFCASSGLAGRQETQYFGPGTRLLVL.

The chain uses TRBV9 and TRBJ1-2; D gene uncertain. There are 14 residues in the CDR3. V lost 3 bases and J 4 bases, leaving 13 bases between the germline ends. Germline CDR1 SGDLS, CDR2 YYNGEE. CDR3 loop: CASSATGSLYGYTF. The CDR3 nucleotides read TGTGCCAGCAGCGCCACTGGAAGTCTCTATGGCTACACCTTC. Full variable domain (rest looked up from reference TRBV9 and TRBJ1-2): DSGVTQTPKHLITATGQRVTLRCSPRSGDLSVYWYQQSLDQGLQFLIQYYNGEERAKGNILERFSAQQFPDLHSELNLSSLELGDSALYFCASSATGSLYGYTFGSGTRLTVV.

V and J are TRBV27 and TRBJ1-2; tentatively, D is TRBD1 (5 bases). Germline CDR1 MNHEY, CDR2 SMNVEV (reference sequence). V lost 5 bases and J 4 bases, leaving 17 bases between the germline ends. The CDR3 consists of 15 residues. The DNA of the CDR3 is TGTGCCAGCAGTCTGCGGGGGAGGGGTGGCTATGGCTACACCTTC. This sequence encodes CASSLRGRGGYGYTF.

This clone has just one count. This chain joins TRBV18 and TRBJ2-5; D uncertain. The CDR3 is 15 amino acids. Between the trimmed V and J ends, which lost 3 bases and 3 bases, there was a span of 14 bases. Germline lookup yields CDR1 KGHSH and CDR2 LQKENI. CDR3 bases: TGTGCCAGCTCACCTTCCTGGCCCCAAGAAGAGACCCAGTACTTC. Its translation: CASSPSWPQEETQYF. Combining the CDR3 with reference TRBV18 and TRBJ2-5 gives the whole variable domain NAGVMQNPRHLVRRRGQEARLRCSPMKGHSHVYWYRQLPEEGLKFMVYLQKENIIDESGMPKERFSAEFPKEGPSILRIQQVVRGDSAAYFCASSPSWPQEETQYFGPGTRLLVL.

This chain connects TRBV7-2 to TRBJ2-3; 8 bases agree with TRBD2. This CDR3 region has 15 residues. Looked up from germline, CDR1 is SGHTA and CDR2 is FQGNSA. The V and J ends lost 0 bases and 5 bases, in that order; junction bases with no gene match: 4. The chain's CDR3 is CASSLAGLVVDTQYF. The CDR3 DNA reads TGTGCCAGCAGCTTAGCGGGACTAGTCGTAGATACGCAGTATTTT. The full variable domain, in which reference TRBV7-2 and TRBJ2-3 provide the parts outside the CDR3, is GAGVSQSPSNKVTEKGKDVELRCDPISGHTALYWYRQSLGQGLEFLIYFQGNSAPDKSGLPSDRFSAERTGGSVSTLTIQRTQQEDSAVYLCASSLAGLVVDTQYFGPGTRLTVL.

The rearrangement links TRBV2 to TRBJ2-1, with TRBD1 matching over 9 bases. The V gene end was trimmed by 10 bases and the J gene end by 5 bases; junction bases not matched to a gene: 6. This CDR3 is built from 13 residues. Germline V gives CDR1 SNHLY, CDR2 FYNNEI. CDR3 in amino acids: CAIPGQGNNEQFF. The CDR3 region has the DNA TGTGCCATACCGGGACAGGGTAACAATGAGCAGTTCTTC.

The genes are TRBV30 and TRBJ1-5, with unresolved D. This CDR3 has 15 amino acids. V was pared by 3 bases and J by 3 bases, with 15 bases between. Germline V CDR1 and CDR2: GTSNPN, SVGIG (reference sequence). The CDR3 loop is CAWSPRGSINQPQHF. In nucleotides, the CDR3 is TGTGCCTGGAGCCCTAGAGGGAGTATCAATCAGCCCCAGCATTTT.

V is TRBV10-1 and J is TRBJ2-1, with 7 bases fitting TRBD2. CDR1 is WNHNN and CDR2 is SYGVQD in the germline V gene (reference sequence). The CDR3 covers 16 residues. The J segment lost 3 bases and the V segment lost 6 bases, leaving 11 bases of the junction unmatched. The CDR3 DNA follows: TGCGCCAGCAGCGATACAACTAGCGCAAACTACAATGAGCAGTTCTTC. Its translation is CASSDTTSANYNEQFF.

This clone was detected only once. As DNA, the CDR3 is TGTGCCAGCAGTTCCGGGACAGGGGTCACTGAAGCTTTCTTT. This gives the protein CASSSGTGVTEAFF. The V call is TRBV6-6, the J call TRBJ1-1; 10 nucleotides line up with TRBD1. J gave up 4 bases and V 4 bases, and 3 bases lay outside the gene matches. Germline loops: CDR1 MNHNY, CDR2 SVGAGI (reference sequence). The CDR3 consists of 14 residues.

This clone was recorded once. The genes are TRBV7-9 and TRBJ1-2; TRBD1 aligns across 9 bases. The CDR3 loop spans 13 amino acids. J gave up 8 bases and V 5 bases, and 6 bases lay outside the gene matches. CDR1 SEHNR and CDR2 FQNEAQ come from the germline V gene (reference sequence). The CDR3 protein is CASSPQTGGGYTF. The CDR3 DNA follows: TGTGCCAGCAGCCCTCAGACAGGGGGAGGCTACACCTTC.

V and J are TRBV10-2 and TRBJ2-1; D unresolved. V gave up 6 bases and J gave up 0 bases, with 12 bases separating them. The length of the CDR3 is 15 residues. Germline V CDR1 and CDR2: WSHSY, SAAADI. The CDR3 protein is CASRRYQSSYNEQFF. The CDR3 DNA sequence: TGCGCCAGCAGACGCTACCAGAGCTCCTACAATGAGCAGTTCTTC.

This clone has only one observation. The J gene is TRBJ1-2, the V gene TRBV29-1, with 7 bases fitting TRBD1. The CDR3 is 12 amino acids. Trimming took 4 bases from V and 7 from J; bases not matched to a gene: 6. The germline V gene encodes CDR1 SQVTM and CDR2 ANQGSEA. The CDR3 reads CSVAGQYLGYTF. The CDR3 DNA sequence: TGCAGCGTTGCGGGACAGTATCTTGGCTACACCTTC.

This rearrangement joins TRBV6-1 to TRBJ2-7, with TRBD1 matching 7 bases. V shed 8 bases, J shed 4 bases, and the junction held 8 bases outside the gene matches. CDR1 and CDR2 from the germline V gene are MNHNS and SASEGT. The CDR3 has 13 residues. This CDR3 reads CASQKGQKYEQYF. The DNA of the CDR3 is TGTGCCAGCCAAAAGGGACAGAAGTACGAGCAGTACTTC.

V and J are TRBV2 and TRBJ2-1; TRBD2 is a possible D gene (5 bases). The V gene's germline CDR1 is SNHLY and CDR2 FYNNEI. The CDR3 contains 17 residues. V was shortened by 3 bases and J by 1 base, with 16 bases between the two germline ends. CDR3 bases: TGTGCCAGCAGTGATGGTCGTTTAGGGAGTTCCTACAATGAGCAGTTCTTC. It codes for CASSDGRLGSSYNEQFF.

The chain employs TRBV11-3 and TRBJ1-1; TRBD1 might be the D (6 bases). This CDR3 contains 14 residues. The V and J ends lost 6 bases and 5 bases respectively, with 16 bases between them. The germline CDR1 and CDR2 sequences are SGHNT and YENEEA. The chain's CDR3 is CASSASGAGTEAFF. CDR3 sequence (DNA): TGTGCCAGCAGTGCCTCAGGGGCAGGAACTGAAGCTTTCTTT.

Written as DNA, the CDR3 is TGTGCCAGCAGCTCCAGTCCGGGACAGGGCAGTTCACCCCTCCACTTT. This encodes CASSSSPGQGSSPLHF. The chain combines TRBV7-6 with TRBJ1-6; 9 nucleotides align to TRBD1. Trimming took 4 bases from V and 9 from J; bases not matched to a gene: 10. The germline V gene encodes CDR1 SGHVS and CDR2 FNYEAQ. The CDR3 is 16 residues long.

This clone has just a few counts. The rearrangement joins TRBV15 to TRBJ2-2, with D perhaps TRBD1 or TRBD2 (5 bases each). The V gene's germline CDR1 is LNHNV and CDR2 YYDKDF (reference sequence). This CDR3 contains 14 residues. Trimming cost V 8 bases and J 2 bases, with 12 bases left between them. The CDR3 bases are TGTGCCACCGGGGGTTTCACAAACACCGGGGAGCTGTTTTTT. It specifies CATGGFTNTGELFF.

The V and J genes are TRBV27 and TRBJ2-3, with TRBD2 identical over 12 bases. This CDR3 spans 16 amino acids. J was trimmed by 1 base and V by 5 bases; bases with no gene match: 4. CDR1 MNHEY and CDR2 SMNVEV come from the germline V gene (reference sequence). CDR3 loop: CASSPRLAGGTDTQYF. In nucleotides, the CDR3 is TGTGCCAGCAGTCCACGACTAGCGGGGGGCACAGATACGCAGTATTTT.

Regarding this clone: An end of the junction does not agree with germline; a read error may underlie this. This sequence joins TRBV5-1 and TRBJ2-5, with D possibly being TRBD1 (6 bases). The CDR3 totals 15 residues. From germline, CDR1 is SGHRS and CDR2 YFSETQ. CDR3 in amino acids: CASSWGTLDQETQYF. CDR3 nucleotide sequence: TGCGCCAGCAGCTGGGGGACACTGGACCAGGAGACCCAGTACTTC.

The chain couples TRBV14 to TRBJ2-7, with D unclear. From germline, CDR1 is SGHDN and CDR2 FVKESK. The CDR3 is 15 residues long. V lost 0 bases, J lost 6 bases, and 15 bases lay in between. The CDR3 reads CASSQDATGFGEQYF. CDR3 nucleotide sequence: TGTGCCAGCAGCCAAGATGCGACCGGCTTCGGCGAGCAGTACTTC.

The chain carries TRBV5-6 and TRBJ2-1; the match to TRBD2 covers 8 bases. Trimming at V came to 1 base and at J to 2 bases, leaving 2 bases not matched to a gene. Germline CDR1 and CDR2: SGHDT and YYEEEE. CDR3 length: 15 residues. The CDR3 loop reads CASSLNSGTYNEQFF. The CDR3, as DNA: TGTGCCAGCAGCTTGAATAGCGGGACCTACAATGAGCAGTTCTTC.

The rearrangement uses TRBV9 and TRBJ2-6, with D unclear. Germline values: CDR1 SGDLS, CDR2 YYNGEE. V was cut by 7 bases and J by 5 bases, with 19 bases left in between. The CDR3 totals 16 residues. In nucleotides, the CDR3 is TGTGCCAGCGTGAGAATCAAACAAAGTCGGGCCAACGTCCTGACTTTC. Residues: CASVRIKQSRANVLTF.

J is TRBJ2-3 and V is TRBV28; D is unresolved. V lost 6 bases and J lost 6, with 10 bases in between. The CDR3 is 12 residues long. The germline gives CDR1 MDHEN, CDR2 SYDVKM. The CDR3 is CASSLNGDTQYF. CDR3 in DNA: TGTGCCAGCAGCCTAAATGGGGATACGCAGTATTTT.

The V gene is TRBV30, the J gene TRBJ2-7, with a weak D call TRBD2 (6 bases). The ends were cut back, 5 bases at V and 3 bases at J, with 8 bases in the middle. The CDR3 covers 11 residues. Germline CDR1 is GTSNPN and CDR2 is SVGIG (reference sequence). Written as DNA, the CDR3 is TGTGCCTGGGGGGGGTACTACGAGCAGTACTTC. Amino acids: CAWGGYYEQYF. The variable domain in full, with the rest retrieved from reference TRBV30 and TRBJ2-7, is SQTIHQWPATLVQPVGSPLSLECTVEGTSNPNLYWYRQAAGRGLQLLFYSVGIGQISSEVPQNLSASRPQDRQFILSSKKLLLSDSGFYLCAWGGYYEQYFGPGTRLTVT.

The rearrangement links TRBV2 to TRBJ2-7; D possibly matches TRBD1 or TRBD2 (5 bases each). CDR1 and CDR2 (germline): SNHLY, FYNNEI. CDR3 length equals 13 residues. The ends were cut back, 5 bases at V and 3 bases at J, with 11 bases in the middle. Here the CDR3 DNA reads TGTGCCAGCAGTCTGTGGGGGAACTACGAGCAGTACTTC. Protein sequence: CASSLWGNYEQYF.

The V call is TRBV5-1, the J call TRBJ1-1; D may be TRBD1 (5 bases). The CDR3 loop spans 16 amino acids. Trimming removed 4 bases from V and 5 bases from J, with 21 bases in between. CDR1 is SGHRS and CDR2 is YFSETQ in the germline V gene. The CDR3 is CASSVSGTPVVTEAFF. CDR3 sequence (DNA): TGCGCCAGCAGCGTATCCGGGACCCCCGTGGTAACTGAAGCTTTCTTT. The entire variable domain, with the rest obtained from reference TRBV5-1 and TRBJ1-1, is as follows: KAGVTQTPRYLIKTRGQQVTLSCSPISGHRSVSWYQQTPGQGLQFLFEYFSETQRNKGNFPGRFSGRQFSNSRSEMNVSTLELGDSALYLCASSVSGTPVVTEAFFGQGTRLTVV.

The chain couples TRBV4-1 to TRBJ1-6, with TRBD1 matching 8 bases. This CDR3 is built from 17 residues. Germline V gene lookup returns CDR1 MGHRA and CDR2 YSYEKL. Trimming at V came to 8 bases and at J to 0 bases, leaving 9 bases not matched to a gene. The CDR3 sequence: CASPGQGVSSYNSPLHF. Written as DNA, the CDR3 is TGCGCCAGCCCTGGACAGGGCGTTAGCTCCTATAATTCACCCCTCCACTTT.